A selection of T cell receptor beta chains follows, all from one sample in a study of blood T cells in healthy people across ages. TCRdb independently ran MiXCR on the 5' RACE reads; one entry per CDR3 protein. This sample carries 1.5 million to 2 million distinct CDR3 sequences, under 30% of them seen once, and the ten largest clones take 7.7%. Specimen: blood. The receptors here all came from a woman in her thirties in good health. CDR3s include the opening cysteine and the closing phenylalanine or tryptophan. Fields, in order: clone size, D gene, V gene, J gene, CDR3 DNA, CDR3 protein. The D gene is left open where the match is weak. Rows give clone size only sometimes, using once, few, many, or a class for an expanded clone.

>few|.|TRBV6-5|TRBJ1-1
TGTGCCAGCAGTTCCCGGATGGGGAACACTGAAGCTTTCTTT
CASSSRMGNTEAFF
>.|TRBD2|TRBV7-2|TRBJ2-3
TGTGCCAGCAGCTTAGCGCGGGAGGCAAATACGCAGTATTTT
CASSLAREANTQYF
>few|TRBD2|TRBV7-2|TRBJ2-1
TGTGCCAGCAGCAGGAGGACTAGCGGGATCGAGAGGAATAATGAGCAGTTCTTC
CASSRRTSGIERNNEQFF
>.|.|TRBV7-2|TRBJ2-3
TGTGCCAGCAGCGTCATGTCAGATACGCAGTATTTT
CASSVMSDTQYF
>.|.|TRBV3-1|TRBJ1-2
TGTGCCAGCAGCCAAGACCCGGGAGGCGGCTACACCTTC
CASSQDPGGGYTF
>many|.|TRBV12-3/TRBV12-4|TRBJ1-2
TGTGCCAGCAGTCCAGACGGCTATGGCTACACCTTC
CASSPDGYGYTF
>.|.|TRBV5-1|TRBJ1-2
TGCGCCAGCAGCTTCGGGGGTAGAAACGATGGCTACACCTTC
CASSFGGRNDGYTF
>.|.|TRBV19|TRBJ2-1
TGTGCCAGTATTCCCGGCGGGAATGAGCAGTTCTTC
CASIPGGNEQFF
>few|.|TRBV7-8|TRBJ2-5
TGTGCCAGCAGCCTGGAGGGAGGGGGGGCAACCCAAGAGACCCAGTACTTC
CASSLEGGGATQETQYF
>many|.|TRBV3-1|TRBJ2-7
TGTGCCAGCAGCCAAGATCGGGGGCAGTTCTACGAGCAGTACTTC
CASSQDRGQFYEQYF
>few|.|TRBV12-5|TRBJ1-2
TGTGCTAGTGGGGAGTTCGGGGCTATAAACTATGGCTACACCTTC
CASGEFGAINYGYTF
>.|.|TRBV20-1|TRBJ2-1
TGCAGTGCTAGCCATGGGGACCACAATGAGCAGTTCTTC
CSASHGDHNEQFF
>.|TRBD2|TRBV20-1|TRBJ2-7
TGCAGTGCTAGAGTCCTAGCGGGAGAAGGCTACAATGAGCAGTACTTC
CSARVLAGEGYNEQYF
>.|TRBD2|TRBV15|TRBJ2-1
TGTGCCACCAGCAGAAAGGCGGGGGGCTCCTACAATGAGCAGTTCTTC
CATSRKAGGSYNEQFF
>.|.|TRBV11-3|TRBJ2-3
TGTGCCAGCAGCAAATCCGGGGAACATTATACGCAGTATTTT
CASSKSGEHYTQYF
>few|.|TRBV25-1|TRBJ2-1
TGTGCCAGCAGTGACCCCCGGGACATTACCGATGAGCAGTTCTTC
CASSDPRDITDEQFF
>many|.|TRBV29-1|TRBJ2-5
TGCAGCGTTGATAAGGGAGTAGAGACCCAGTACTTC
CSVDKGVETQYF
>.|TRBD2|TRBV5-1|TRBJ2-2
TGCGCCAGCAGCTTGACTAGCGGGATAAACACCGGGGAGCTGTTTTTT
CASSLTSGINTGELFF
>.|.|TRBV6-2/TRBV6-3|TRBJ1-1
TGTGCCAGCAGTCCCCAGTGGGGGTGGACTGAAGCTTTCTTT
CASSPQWGWTEAFF
>.|.|TRBV18|TRBJ1-1
TGTGCCAGCTCGCCGCCAGGGACTGAAGCTTTCTTT
CASSPPGTEAFF
>many|TRBD2|TRBV20-1|TRBJ2-3
TGCAGTGCTAGAGGCGCGGGAGTGGGAGATACGCAGTATTTT
CSARGAGVGDTQYF
>once|TRBD1|TRBV12-3/TRBV12-4|TRBJ1-5
TGTGCCAGCAGGGATCAGGGGGCGCAGCCCCAGCATTTT
CASRDQGAQPQHF
>few|TRBD1|TRBV3-1|TRBJ2-5
TGTGCCAGCAGCCAAGGGACAGGGGCCGGCGAGACCCAGTACTTC
CASSQGTGAGETQYF
>.|.|TRBV6-1|TRBJ1-5
TGTGCCAGCAGTCCGAGGAGTCAGCCCCAGCATTTT
CASSPRSQPQHF
>.|TRBD1|TRBV2|TRBJ1-6
TGTGCCAGCAGTGCGGACAGGGGTTATTCACCCCTCCACTTT
CASSADRGYSPLHF
>few|.|TRBV7-9|TRBJ1-4
TGTGCCAGCAACCTGGACAGCGGTAATGAAAAACTGTTTTTT
CASNLDSGNEKLFF
>.|TRBD1|TRBV5-4|TRBJ1-4
TGTGCCGGAGGGACAGCGAATGAAAAACTGTTTTTT
CAGGTANEKLFF
>.|TRBD2|TRBV2|TRBJ2-3
TGTGCCAGCAGTGAATTAATCACTAGCGGAAGCACAGATACGCAGTATTTT
CASSELITSGSTDTQYF
>.|TRBD2|TRBV7-2|TRBJ2-7
TGTGCCAGCAGCCGTCCGGGACTAGCGGCACCCGAGCAGTACTTC
CASSRPGLAAPEQYF
>.|.|TRBV14|TRBJ2-7
TGTACCAGCAGCCACTTAACCAAATCTGGGAAAACCCTATACGAGCAGTACTTC
CTSSHLTKSGKTLYEQYF
>once|.|TRBV27|TRBJ2-2
TGTGCCAGCAGAGTAGACAGCCTGGCCGGGGAGCTGTTTTTT
CASRVDSLAGELFF
>.|TRBD1|TRBV3-1|TRBJ1-2
TGTGCCAGCAGCCAAGGACAGGGATATAACTATGGCTACACCTTC
CASSQGQGYNYGYTF
>few|TRBD1|TRBV20-1|TRBJ1-5
TGCAGTGCTAGAGACCCTAAAACAGGGGGCAATCAGCCCCAGCATTTT
CSARDPKTGGNQPQHF
>.|TRBD1|TRBV5-1|TRBJ2-1
TGCGCCAGCAGCTCCACCACCCGCCGGGGACAGGGAGAAAATGAGCAGTTCTTC
CASSSTTRRGQGENEQFF
>.|TRBD2|TRBV5-5|TRBJ2-5
TGTGCCAGCAGCCCCTTAGCGGGGGCCCATACGTACTTC
CASSPLAGAHTYF
>.|.|TRBV10-3|TRBJ1-2
TGTGCCATCAGTGAACCTGACAGTAACTATGGCTACACCTTC
CAISEPDSNYGYTF
>few|TRBD1|TRBV29-1|TRBJ2-7
TGCAGCGCTGAGGGGGAACCGGGACAGGGGTCCTACGAGCAGTACTTC
CSAEGEPGQGSYEQYF
>few|.|TRBV7-9|TRBJ1-2
TGTGCCAGCAGCTTACCAACAGCAGATGACTATGGCTACACCTTC
CASSLPTADDYGYTF
>.|.|TRBV7-6|TRBJ2-7
TGTGCCATCAGCCCGTTGGGACAAAGTGGGCACGAGCAGTACTTC
CAISPLGQSGHEQYF
>.|.|TRBV3-1|TRBJ1-1
TGTGCCGGCAGCCAGCGGGGGAACACTGAAGCTTTCTTT
CAGSQRGNTEAFF
>.|.|TRBV28|TRBJ2-2
TGTGCCAGCAGTTTAAGGCCCAGACCGAACACCGGGGAGCTGTTTTTT
CASSLRPRPNTGELFF
>.|.|TRBV6-5|TRBJ2-1
TGTGCCAGCAGTTACGGCAGGGCCAATGAGCAGTTCTTC
CASSYGRANEQFF
>many|.|TRBV29-1|TRBJ1-2
TGCAGCGTTGAAGATGGAGGGGATGGCTACACCTTC
CSVEDGGDGYTF
>many|.|TRBV27|TRBJ2-7
TGTGCCAGCAGCGACACCCCCCGCGAGCAGTACTTC
CASSDTPREQYF
>.|TRBD1|TRBV5-5|TRBJ2-3
TGTGCCAGCAGCTTTGGATCTGGACAGGGGGTTACGGCGCGGTATTTT
CASSFGSGQGVTARYF
>.|.|TRBV10-1|TRBJ1-5
TGCGCCAGCAGTGAGGGATCCGGCAATCAGCCCCAGCATTTT
CASSEGSGNQPQHF
>few|.|TRBV12-3/TRBV12-4|TRBJ2-1
TGTGCCAGCAGTTTACGGGCTAATGGCCGCAGATTGGGCTACGAGCAGTTCTTC
CASSLRANGRRLGYEQFF
>.|.|TRBV18|TRBJ1-2
TGTGCCAGCTCACGGGGCAGGGAGACTGACTATGGCTACACCTTC
CASSRGRETDYGYTF
>.|.|TRBV2|TRBJ2-7
TGTGCCAGCAGGATTACGCGACTAGGGTACGAGCAGTACTTC
CASRITRLGYEQYF
>many|.|TRBV29-1|TRBJ2-5
TGCAGCGGGCGACAGATTTTACAAGAGACCCAGTACTTC
CSGRQILQETQYF
>many|.|TRBV7-9|TRBJ2-5
TGTGCCAGCAGCCCCCGGGGAGGCGACCAAGAGACCCAGTACTTC
CASSPRGGDQETQYF
>.|TRBD2|TRBV20-1|TRBJ2-1
TGCAGTGCTAGCCAGACTAGCGGTAACAATGAGCAGTTCTTC
CSASQTSGNNEQFF
>many|TRBD1|TRBV10-3|TRBJ2-7
TGTGCCACCAAAAGGGACAGGGGTTACTCCGAGCAGTACTTC
CATKRDRGYSEQYF
>few|TRBD2|TRBV20-1|TRBJ2-5
TGCAGTGCTAGTACCAGCGGGAGGTTGGAAGAGACCCAGTACTTC
CSASTSGRLEETQYF
>few|TRBD1|TRBV29-1|TRBJ1-5
TGCAGCGTAGCGACAGGGAATAGCAATCAGCCCCAGCATTTT
CSVATGNSNQPQHF
>.|TRBD2|TRBV7-2|TRBJ2-7
TGTGCCAGCAGCTTCTTAGCGGGAGGATCTGAGCAGTACTTC
CASSFLAGGSEQYF
>.|.|TRBV5-1|TRBJ2-3
TGCGCCAGCAGTCCAGGACACGGCACAGATACGCAGTATTTT
CASSPGHGTDTQYF
>.|.|TRBV5-1|TRBJ1-1
TGCGCCAGCAGCTCCCAAGGGGGATCTAACACTGAAGCTTTCTTT
CASSSQGGSNTEAFF
>.|TRBD1|TRBV20-1|TRBJ2-3
TGCAGTGCCTCCCGGGACAGCCCGAGGGCAGATACGCAGTATTTT
CSASRDSPRADTQYF